The 26 T cell receptor beta chains below all came from one sample that was sequenced in a study of identical twins. TCRdb processed the 5' RACE reads anew with MiXCR; each CDR3 protein has one entry. The sample lists nearly 650,000 distinct CDR3 sequences, roughly 7.2% occurring once. This sample was also put to use in a study of yellow fever vaccine responses in identical twins.

The material sequenced was PBMCs. These receptors came from a woman between 18 and 30 years old in good health.

The J gene is TRBJ2-7, the V gene TRBV5-1; TRBD2 is a possible D gene (5 bases). The CDR3 sequence is 13 residues long. Germline V CDR1 and CDR2: SGHRS, YFSETQ. The ends were cut back, 0 bases at V and 5 bases at J, with 9 bases in the middle. CDR3: CASSLVPSNEQYF. The CDR3 nucleotides are TGCGCCAGCAGCTTGGTGCCTAGCAACGAGCAGTACTTC. Full variable domain (remainder filled in from reference TRBV5-1 and TRBJ2-7): KAGVTQTPRYLIKTRGQQVTLSCSPISGHRSVSWYQQTPGQGLQFLFEYFSETQRNKGNFPGRFSGRQFSNSRSEMNVSTLELGDSALYLCASSLVPSNEQYFGPGTRLTVT.

This rearrangement joins TRBV2 to TRBJ2-7; D is unclear. Germline lookup yields CDR1 SNHLY and CDR2 FYNNEI. V lost 4 bases and J 0 bases, leaving 10 bases between the germline ends. The CDR3 loop spans 14 amino acids. The CDR3 sequence: CASSGPDSSYEQYF. The CDR3 region has the DNA TGTGCCAGCAGTGGGCCAGATTCCTCCTACGAGCAGTACTTC.

This clonotype was counted between two and nine times. This chain joins TRBV29-1 and TRBJ2-5; D remains ambiguous. V lost 4 bases and J lost 5, with 11 bases in between. CDR3 length equals 12 residues. From germline, CDR1 is SQVTM and CDR2 ANQGSEA. CDR3 in DNA: TGCAGCGTTGGGTTTAGTTTGGAGACCCAGTACTTC. Encoded protein: CSVGFSLETQYF.

This clonotype was seen repeatedly, ten times or more. The chain recombines TRBV12-3 or TRBV12-4 with TRBJ2-7; D unclear. The CDR3 extends over 13 amino acids. Trimming pared 1 base from V and 7 bases from J, leaving 11 bases between. The CDR3 reads CASSLGTQDEQYF. The DNA of the CDR3 is TGTGCCAGCAGTTTAGGGACCCAAGATGAGCAGTACTTC.

This clonotype was observed a few times. The chain uses TRBV11-2 and TRBJ1-3; TRBD1 is a possible D gene (6 bases). The CDR3 runs to 16 residues. CDR1 is SGHAT, CDR2 FQNNGV, per germline. V lost 3 bases, J lost 1 base, and 13 bases lay in between. CDR3 protein: CASSFLTDRSGNTIYF. DNA of the CDR3: TGTGCCAGCAGCTTCCTTACGGACAGATCTGGAAACACCATATATTTT.

The CDR3 DNA reads TGTGCCAGCAGCATGGGGGAGGTATACGAGCAGTACTTC. Translated: CASSMGEVYEQYF. V and J are TRBV7-6 and TRBJ2-7, with D perhaps TRBD2 (6 bases). The V and J ends lost 5 bases and 4 bases respectively, with 12 bases between them. The CDR3 has 13 amino acids. CDR1 SGHVS and CDR2 FNYEAQ come from the germline V gene.

This clonotype was recorded a few times. Here the CDR3 reads CASRSGSGEKLFF. CDR3 DNA sequence: TGTGCCAGCCGGTCCGGGTCGGGTGAAAAACTGTTTTTT. The gene calls are TRBV9 and TRBJ1-4; no definite D call. Germline loops: CDR1 SGDLS, CDR2 YYNGEE. This CDR3 is built from 13 residues. V was pared by 7 bases and J by 7 bases, with 14 bases between.

There are many counts of this clonotype. The gene calls are TRBV12-3 or TRBV12-4 and TRBJ2-1, with D possibly being TRBD2 (6 bases). The CDR3 runs 14 residues. The V end lost 3 bases, the J end lost 6 bases, and 12 bases lay between the germline ends. The CDR3 loop reads CASSFGGPANEQFF. CDR3 bases: TGTGCCAGCAGTTTCGGGGGTCCGGCCAATGAGCAGTTCTTC.

This clonotype was counted ten times or more. In DNA form, the CDR3 reads TGTGCCAGCAGTTCCCAGGTAGATTGGGCGAACACTGAAGCTTTCTTT. This sequence encodes CASSSQVDWANTEAFF. The rearrangement uses TRBV12-3 or TRBV12-4 and TRBJ1-1; D is ambiguous. Trimming took 4 bases from V and 1 from J, leaving 16 bases between them. The CDR3 is made up of 16 amino acids.

This clonotype appeared many times. The V call is TRBV11-3, the J call TRBJ2-1, with D tentatively TRBD1 (6 bases). The CDR3 sequence is 16 residues long. CDR1 SGHNT and CDR2 YENEEA come from the germline V gene. Trimming shortened V by 7 bases and J by 4 bases, and 20 bases separated the two germline ends. Written as DNA, the CDR3 is TGTGCCAGCAAAACCAAGGCCCAAGGGACATACAATGAGCAGTTCTTC. Translated: CASKTKAQGTYNEQFF.

This clonotype was counted only a few times. The V gene is TRBV27, the J gene TRBJ1-2, with 9 bases fitting TRBD1. After removal of 6 bases from V and 6 bases from J, the junction contained 5 bases not matched to a gene. CDR1 is MNHEY, CDR2 SMNVEV, per germline (reference sequence). The CDR3 spans 13 residues. CDR3 loop: CASSNRGRDGYTF. CDR3 in DNA: TGTGCCAGCAGCAACAGGGGGCGCGATGGCTACACCTTC.

V usage is TRBV10-3 and J usage is TRBJ2-7; D uncertain. Trimming removed 5 bases from V and 4 bases from J, with 12 bases in between. CDR3 size: 13 residues. CDR1 is ENHRY and CDR2 is SYGVKD in the germline V gene. The CDR3 nucleotides read TGTGCCATCAGTTCTGCTCCCCGGTACGAGCAGTACTTC. It specifies CAISSAPRYEQYF.

Only a few counts were recorded for this clonotype. The rearrangement uses TRBV15 and TRBJ1-2, with 8 bases lining up with TRBD1. CDR3 size: 13 residues. CDR1 is LNHNV, CDR2 YYDKDF, per germline (reference sequence). V lost 7 bases, J lost 3 bases, and 4 bases stayed unmatched. CDR3 sequence (DNA): TGTGCCACCACCATACAGGGGGACTATGGCTACACCTTC. It specifies CATTIQGDYGYTF.

The chain couples TRBV2 to TRBJ2-1; 10 nucleotides agree with TRBD2. This CDR3 region has 16 residues. In germline, CDR1 is SNHLY, CDR2 FYNNEI. Trimming removed 6 bases from V and 9 bases from J; junction bases left unmatched: 14. The CDR3 protein is CASSQTGPSGSGEQFF. The CDR3 bases are TGTGCCAGCAGCCAGACAGGCCCTAGCGGGAGTGGTGAGCAGTTCTTC. The full variable domain, with the rest looked up from reference TRBV2 and TRBJ2-1, is EPEVTQTPSHQVTQMGQEVILRCVPISNHLYFYWYRQILGQKVEFLVSFYNNEISEKSEIFDDQFSVERPDGSNFTLKIRSTKLEDSAMYFCASSQTGPSGSGEQFFGPGTRLTVL.

This clonotype was counted ten times or more. V usage is TRBV3-1 and J usage is TRBJ2-5; 12 nucleotides match TRBD2. Unmatched junction bases numbered 16, after V lost 1 base and J lost 4 bases. The CDR3 is 20 residues long. CDR1 and CDR2 (germline): LGHDT, YNNKEL (reference sequence). The CDR3: CASSQGLETSGSQGGETQYF. In DNA, the CDR3 is TGTGCCAGCAGCCAAGGTTTAGAGACTAGCGGGAGCCAAGGGGGAGAGACCCAGTACTTC.

The table lists this clonotype with a few counts. CDR3 nucleotides: TGCAGTGCTAGCTCCGTTTCAGCGGGGGTCACTGATACGCAGTATTTT. Amino acid sequence: CSASSVSAGVTDTQYF. This chain joins TRBV20-1 and TRBJ2-3, with 8 bases identical to TRBD2. The trim removed 3 bases at V and 6 bases at J, leaving 14 bases unmatched. The CDR3 is 16 amino acids. Germline CDR1 is DFQATT and CDR2 is SNEGSKA (reference sequence).

This chain connects TRBV29-1 to TRBJ1-4; a possible D gene is TRBD1 (6 bases). This CDR3 spans 14 amino acids. Germline-derived CDR1 and CDR2 are SQVTM and ANQGSEA. The V end was cut by 4 bases, the J end by 6 bases, with 15 bases between. The CDR3 loop reads CSVGDDRRDEKLFF. In DNA, the CDR3 is TGCAGCGTTGGGGACGACAGGCGCGATGAAAAACTGTTTTTT.

The chain employs TRBV20-1 and TRBJ1-4; TRBD1 aligns across 7 bases. Germline V gene sequence: CDR1 DFQATT, CDR2 SNEGSKA (reference sequence). This CDR3 comprises 14 residues. Trimming removed 0 bases from V and 6 bases from J; junction bases left unmatched: 4. The CDR3 nucleotides read TGCAGTGCTAGAGATGGGCAGGGGGATGAAAAACTGTTTTTT. Residues: CSARDGQGDEKLFF.

This chain links TRBV24-1 with TRBJ2-1, with 7 bases that match TRBD2. Germline V lookup: CDR1 KGHDR, CDR2 SFDVKD. The CDR3 length is 14 residues. With 5 bases clipped from V and 5 bases from J, the junction kept 5 bases outside the gene matches. This CDR3 is CATSGRGVNNEQFF. DNA of the CDR3: TGTGCCACCAGTGGCCGGGGGGTGAACAATGAGCAGTTCTTC.

This clonotype was counted ten times or more. CDR3 residues: CASGGTEAFF. For the CDR3, the DNA is TGTGCCAGCGGAGGGACAGAAGCTTTCTTT. The chain combines TRBV6-6 with TRBJ1-1, with D perhaps TRBD1 (6 bases). V was clipped by 8 bases and J by 8 bases, with 9 bases between them. The CDR3 totals 10 residues. Germline assignment: CDR1 MNHNY and CDR2 SVGAGI (reference sequence).

This clonotype has only a few counts. The J gene is TRBJ1-5, the V gene TRBV20-1; D not certain. CDR1 is DFQATT and CDR2 is SNEGSKA in the germline V gene (reference sequence). The CDR3 contains 13 residues. The V and J ends lost 1 base and 5 bases respectively, with 9 bases between them. CDR3 DNA: TGCAGTGCTAGAGGGCCCATTTATCAGCCCCAGCATTTT. It codes for CSARGPIYQPQHF.

This clonotype appeared many times. The J gene is TRBJ1-1, the V gene TRBV29-1; D is unresolved. Germline loops: CDR1 SQVTM, CDR2 ANQGSEA. V lost 5 bases and J lost 3, with 19 bases in between. The CDR3 length is 15 residues. CDR3 DNA: TGCAGCGTTAATATGCCTTGGAGGGTGGACACTGAAGCTTTCTTT. Its translation is CSVNMPWRVDTEAFF.

This clonotype has a handful of counts. The chain has TRBV15 and TRBJ2-2, with 7 bases identical to TRBD1. With 2 bases clipped from V and 6 bases from J, the junction kept 3 bases outside the gene matches. The length of the CDR3 is 14 residues. Germline-derived CDR1 and CDR2 are LNHNV and YYDKDF (reference sequence). The CDR3 DNA follows: TGTGCCACCAGCAGAACAGGGGAAGCCGGGGAGCTGTTTTTT. Its protein product is CATSRTGEAGELFF.

J is TRBJ2-1 and V is TRBV5-1, with D uncertain. Trimming removed 4 bases from V and 4 bases from J, with 15 bases in between. The V gene's germline CDR1 is SGHRS and CDR2 YFSETQ. The CDR3 totals 15 residues. CDR3 nucleotides: TGCGCCAGCAGCCGGGCAGCGTCACCATACAATGAGCAGTTCTTC. Protein product: CASSRAASPYNEQFF.

This clonotype was seen at least ten times. The chain links TRBV28 to TRBJ2-1; D remains unclear. The CDR3 has 11 amino acids. V was cut by 7 bases and J by 7 bases, with 8 bases left in between. Germline V gene lookup returns CDR1 MDHEN and CDR2 SYDVKM. CDR3 protein: CASTVRNEQFF. The CDR3 DNA sequence: TGTGCCAGCACGGTGAGGAATGAGCAGTTCTTC.

This chain uses TRBV5-1 with TRBJ1-2; 7 bases match TRBD1. CDR3 length equals 13 residues. Per germline, CDR1 SGHRS and CDR2 YFSETQ. The V and J ends lost 7 bases and 2 bases, in that order; junction bases with no gene match: 5. CDR3 sequence: CASRGQINYGYTF. The CDR3 nucleotides read TGCGCCAGCCGGGGACAGATCAACTATGGCTACACCTTC. Using reference TRBV5-1 and TRBJ1-2 for the parts outside the CDR3, the full variable domain is KAGVTQTPRYLIKTRGQQVTLSCSPISGHRSVSWYQQTPGQGLQFLFEYFSETQRNKGNFPGRFSGRQFSNSRSEMNVSTLELGDSALYLCASRGQINYGYTFGSGTRLTVV.